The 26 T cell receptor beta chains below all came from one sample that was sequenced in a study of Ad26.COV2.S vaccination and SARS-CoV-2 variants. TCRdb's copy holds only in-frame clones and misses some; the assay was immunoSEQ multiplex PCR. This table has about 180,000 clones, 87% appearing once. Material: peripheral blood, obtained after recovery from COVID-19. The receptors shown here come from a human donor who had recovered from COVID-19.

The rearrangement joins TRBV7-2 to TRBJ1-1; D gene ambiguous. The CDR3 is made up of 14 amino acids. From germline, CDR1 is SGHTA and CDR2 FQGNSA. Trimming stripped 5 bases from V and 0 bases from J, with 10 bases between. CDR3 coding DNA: TGTGCCAGCAGCCCGTTGGTTATGAACACTGAAGCTTTCTTT. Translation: CASSPLVMNTEAFF.

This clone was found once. This CDR3 reads CASSYSEGAGYTF. CDR3 nucleotide sequence: TGTGCCAGCAGTTACTCCGAGGGAGCTGGCTACACCTTC. The J gene is TRBJ1-2, the V gene TRBV6-5, with D hard to call. Germline values: CDR1 MNHEY, CDR2 SVGAGI. The CDR3 spans 13 residues. V was trimmed by 0 bases and J by 7 bases, leaving 9 bases between them.

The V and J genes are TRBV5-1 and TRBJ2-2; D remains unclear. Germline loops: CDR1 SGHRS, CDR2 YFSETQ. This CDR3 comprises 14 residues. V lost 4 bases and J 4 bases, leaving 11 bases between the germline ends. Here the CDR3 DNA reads TGCGCCAGCAGCCTCGACGGGTCCACCGGGGAGCTGTTTTTT. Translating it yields CASSLDGSTGELFF. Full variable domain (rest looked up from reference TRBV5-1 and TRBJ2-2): KAGVTQTPRYLIKTRGQQVTLSCSPISGHRSVSWYQQTPGQGLQFLFEYFSETQRNKGNFPGRFSGRQFSNSRSEMNVSTLELGDSALYLCASSLDGSTGELFFGEGSRLTVL.

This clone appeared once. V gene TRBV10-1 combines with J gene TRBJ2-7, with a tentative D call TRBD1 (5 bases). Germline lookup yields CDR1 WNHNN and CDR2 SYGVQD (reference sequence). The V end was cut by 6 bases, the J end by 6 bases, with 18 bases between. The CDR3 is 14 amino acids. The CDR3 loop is CASREDSHPVEQYF. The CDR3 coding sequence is TGCGCCAGCAGAGAAGACAGCCACCCGGTCGAGCAGTACTTC.

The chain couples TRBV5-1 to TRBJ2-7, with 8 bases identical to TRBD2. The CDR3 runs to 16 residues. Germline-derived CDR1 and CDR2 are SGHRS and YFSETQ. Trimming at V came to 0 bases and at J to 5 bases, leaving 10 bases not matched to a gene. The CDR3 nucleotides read TGCGCCAGCAGCTTGGGAGTAGCGGGATCTTCGGACGAGCAGTACTTC. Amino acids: CASSLGVAGSSDEQYF.

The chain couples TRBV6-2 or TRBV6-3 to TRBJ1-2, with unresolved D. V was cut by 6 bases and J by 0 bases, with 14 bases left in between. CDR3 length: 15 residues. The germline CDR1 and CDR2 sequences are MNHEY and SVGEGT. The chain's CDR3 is CASSDTMDSNYGYTF. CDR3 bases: TGTGCCAGCAGCGATACAATGGACTCTAACTATGGCTACACCTTC.

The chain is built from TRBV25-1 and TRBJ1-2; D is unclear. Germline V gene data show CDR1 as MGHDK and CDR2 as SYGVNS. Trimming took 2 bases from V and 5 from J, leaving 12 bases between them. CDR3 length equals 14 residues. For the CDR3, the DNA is TGTGCCAGCAGTGAAGCTCGGACGCTTTATGGCTACACCTTC. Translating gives CASSEARTLYGYTF.

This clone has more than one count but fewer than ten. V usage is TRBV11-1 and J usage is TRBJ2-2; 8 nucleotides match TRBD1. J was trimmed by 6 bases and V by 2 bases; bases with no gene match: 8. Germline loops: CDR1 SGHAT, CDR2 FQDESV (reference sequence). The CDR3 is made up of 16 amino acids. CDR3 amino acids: CASSLKTGVFAGELFF. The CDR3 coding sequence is TGTGCCAGCAGCTTAAAGACAGGGGTTTTTGCCGGGGAGCTGTTTTTT.

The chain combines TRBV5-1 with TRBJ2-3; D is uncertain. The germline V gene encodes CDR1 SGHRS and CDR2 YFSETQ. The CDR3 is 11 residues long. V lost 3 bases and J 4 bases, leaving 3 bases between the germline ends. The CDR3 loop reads CASSSADTQYF. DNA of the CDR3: TGCGCCAGCAGCTCAGCAGATACGCAGTATTTT.

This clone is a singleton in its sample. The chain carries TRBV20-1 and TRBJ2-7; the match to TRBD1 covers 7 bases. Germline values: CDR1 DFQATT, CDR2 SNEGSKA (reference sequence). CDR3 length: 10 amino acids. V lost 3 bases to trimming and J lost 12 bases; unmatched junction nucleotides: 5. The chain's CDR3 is CSASSAGGYF. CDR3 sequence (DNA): TGCAGTGCTAGTTCGGCAGGGGGGTACTTC.

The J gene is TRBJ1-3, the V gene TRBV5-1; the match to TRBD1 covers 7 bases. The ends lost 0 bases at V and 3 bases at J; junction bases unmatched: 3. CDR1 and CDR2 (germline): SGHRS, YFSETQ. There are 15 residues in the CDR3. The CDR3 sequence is CASSLEYRGGNTIYF. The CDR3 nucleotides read TGCGCCAGCAGCTTGGAGTACAGGGGTGGAAACACCATATATTTT.

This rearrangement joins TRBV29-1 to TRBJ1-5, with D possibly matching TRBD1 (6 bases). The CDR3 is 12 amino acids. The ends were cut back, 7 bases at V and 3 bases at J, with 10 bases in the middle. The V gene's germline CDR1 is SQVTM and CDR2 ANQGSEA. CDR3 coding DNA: TGCAGCGCAGGACAGCTCAATCAGCCCCAGCATTTT. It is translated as CSAGQLNQPQHF.

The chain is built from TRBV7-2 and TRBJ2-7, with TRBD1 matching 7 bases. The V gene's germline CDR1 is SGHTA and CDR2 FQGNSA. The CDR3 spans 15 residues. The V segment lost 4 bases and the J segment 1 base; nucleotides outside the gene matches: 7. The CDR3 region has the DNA TGTGCCAGCAGCTCATCCGGGACAGCTTCCTACGAGCAGTACTTC. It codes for CASSSSGTASYEQYF.

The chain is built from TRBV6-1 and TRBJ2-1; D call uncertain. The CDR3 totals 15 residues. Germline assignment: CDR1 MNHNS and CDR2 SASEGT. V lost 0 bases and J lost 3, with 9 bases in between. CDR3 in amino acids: CASSEAWAGYNEQFF. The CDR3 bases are TGTGCCAGCAGTGAAGCATGGGCCGGCTACAATGAGCAGTTCTTC.

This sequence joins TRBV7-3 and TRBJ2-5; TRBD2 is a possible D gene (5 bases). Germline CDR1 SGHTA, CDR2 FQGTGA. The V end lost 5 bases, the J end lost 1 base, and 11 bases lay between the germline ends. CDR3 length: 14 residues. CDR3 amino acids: CASSLGGFQETQYF. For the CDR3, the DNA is TGTGCCAGCAGCCTGGGCGGGTTCCAAGAGACCCAGTACTTC.

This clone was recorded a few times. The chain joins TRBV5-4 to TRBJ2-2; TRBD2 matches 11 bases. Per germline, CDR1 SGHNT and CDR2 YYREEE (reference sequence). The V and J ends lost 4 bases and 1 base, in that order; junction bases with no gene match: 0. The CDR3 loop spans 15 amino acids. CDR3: CASSLAGGNTGELFF. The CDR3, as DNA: TGTGCCAGCAGCCTAGCGGGGGGGAACACCGGGGAGCTGTTTTTT.

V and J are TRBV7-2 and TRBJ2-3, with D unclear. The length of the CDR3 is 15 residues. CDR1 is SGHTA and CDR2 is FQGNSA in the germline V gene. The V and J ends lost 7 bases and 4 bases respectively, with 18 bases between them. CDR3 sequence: CASKTIGFPADTQYF. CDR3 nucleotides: TGTGCCAGCAAGACAATAGGCTTCCCCGCAGATACGCAGTATTTT.

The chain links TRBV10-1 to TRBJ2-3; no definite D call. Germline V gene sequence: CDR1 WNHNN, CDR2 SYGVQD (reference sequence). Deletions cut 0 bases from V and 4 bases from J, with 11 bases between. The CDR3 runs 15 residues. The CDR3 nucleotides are TGCGCCAGCAGTGAGTCGAAAGGGTTCCCAGATACGCAGTATTTT. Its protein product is CASSESKGFPDTQYF.

CDR3 nucleotide sequence: TGTGCCAGTAGTATAGGGTCACAGGGAAAACTGTTTTTT. Protein sequence: CASSIGSQGKLFF. The V and J genes are TRBV19 and TRBJ1-4; possibly TRBD1 for D (6 bases). Trimming took 1 base from V and 10 from J, leaving 10 bases between them. CDR3 length: 13 amino acids. Germline V gene sequence: CDR1 LNHDA, CDR2 SQIVND (reference sequence).

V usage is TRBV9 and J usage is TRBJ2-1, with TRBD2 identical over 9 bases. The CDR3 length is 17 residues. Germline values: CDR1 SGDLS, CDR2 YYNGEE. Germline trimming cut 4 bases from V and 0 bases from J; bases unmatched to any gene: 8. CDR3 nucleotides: TGTGCCAGCAGCCTACGACTAGCGGTAAGCTCCTACAATGAGCAGTTCTTC. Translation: CASSLRLAVSSYNEQFF.

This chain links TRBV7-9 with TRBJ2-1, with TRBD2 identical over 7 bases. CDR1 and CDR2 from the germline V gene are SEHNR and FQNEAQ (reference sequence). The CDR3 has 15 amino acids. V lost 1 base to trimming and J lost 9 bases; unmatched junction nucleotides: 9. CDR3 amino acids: CASSLGSGLVAEQFF. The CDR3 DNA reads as TGTGCCAGCAGCTTAGGCTCAGGACTAGTCGCTGAGCAGTTCTTC. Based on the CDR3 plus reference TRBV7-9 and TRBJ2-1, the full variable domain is DTGVSQNPRHKITKRGQNVTFRCDPISEHNRLYWYRQTLGQGPEFLTYFQNEAQLEKSRLLSDRFSAERPKGSFSTLEIQRTEQGDSAMYLCASSLGSGLVAEQFFGPGTRLTVL.

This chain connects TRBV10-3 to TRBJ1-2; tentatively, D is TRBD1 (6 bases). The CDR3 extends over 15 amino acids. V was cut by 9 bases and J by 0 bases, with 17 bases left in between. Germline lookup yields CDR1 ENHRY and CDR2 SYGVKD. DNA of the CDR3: TGTGCCATATGGAAAGGGACAAGCACTAACTATGGCTACACCTTC. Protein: CAIWKGTSTNYGYTF.

The CDR3 sequence is CASRGVGTEAFF. The CDR3 DNA is TGTGCCAGCAGAGGAGTAGGGACTGAAGCTTTCTTT. The rearrangement links TRBV6-5 to TRBJ1-1; D gene unclear. CDR1 is MNHEY, CDR2 SVGAGI, per germline. There are 12 residues in the CDR3. Trimming stripped 6 bases from V and 5 bases from J, with 10 bases between.

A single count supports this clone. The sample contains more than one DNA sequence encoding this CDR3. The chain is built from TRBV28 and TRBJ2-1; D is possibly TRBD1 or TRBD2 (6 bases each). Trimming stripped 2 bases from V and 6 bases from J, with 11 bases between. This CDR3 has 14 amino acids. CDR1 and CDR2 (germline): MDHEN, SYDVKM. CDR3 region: CASSLRGAGNEQFF. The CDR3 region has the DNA TGTGCCAGCAGTTTAAGGGGGGCAGGCAATGAGCAGTTCTTC. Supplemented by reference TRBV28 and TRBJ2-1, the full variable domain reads DVKVTQSSRYLVKRTGEKVFLECVQDMDHENMFWYRQDPGLGLRLIYFSYDVKMKEKGDIPEGYSVSREKKERFSLILESASTNQTSMYLCASSLRGAGNEQFFGPGTRLTVL.

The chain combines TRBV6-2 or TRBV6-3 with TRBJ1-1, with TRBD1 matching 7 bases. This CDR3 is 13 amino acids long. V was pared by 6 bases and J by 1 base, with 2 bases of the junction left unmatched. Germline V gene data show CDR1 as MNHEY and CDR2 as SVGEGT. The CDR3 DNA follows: TGTGCCAGCAGCCGGACAGGGAACACTGAAGCTTTCTTT. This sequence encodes CASSRTGNTEAFF.

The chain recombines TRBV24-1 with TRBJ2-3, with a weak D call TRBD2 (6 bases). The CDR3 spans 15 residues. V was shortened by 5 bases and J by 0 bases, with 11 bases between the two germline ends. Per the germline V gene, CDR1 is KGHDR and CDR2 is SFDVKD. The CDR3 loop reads CATSVSGGSTDTQYF. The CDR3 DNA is TGTGCCACCAGTGTATCTGGGGGGAGCACAGATACGCAGTATTTT.